The clone carrying this T cell receptor (beta chain) was found many times. The antigen is not known. MiXCR, run by TCRdb on the reads, gives a single entry per CDR3 protein. The repertoire holds about 740,000 distinct CDR3 sequences, with 35% as singletons. The record originates from a study of T cell repertoires in cytomegalovirus infection. On the study more broadly: Both a matching HLA type and CMV infection were indicated by public TCR beta signatures. General study findings and limits: Clonotypes of TCR beta that were HLA-C-restricted and CMV-specific dominated the ex vivo response.

Sequencing was carried out using PBMCs. This TCR was sampled from a human donor in good health (CMV status not recorded). Some clones in this sample may be carry-over from other donors' samples.

The DNA of the CDR3 is TGTGCCAGCAGCGCCCAGACTAGCGGGGCAGATACGCAGTATTTT. Residues: CASSAQTSGADTQYF. The V call is TRBV7-2, the J call TRBJ2-3, with 11 positions matching TRBD2. CDR1 and CDR2 from the germline V gene are SGHTA and FQGNSA. V was clipped by 5 bases and J by 4 bases; unmatched bases: 5. This CDR3 has 15 residues.